This TCR beta chain was found in a study of patients and donors after allogeneic stem cell transplantation. TCRdb analysed the RT-PCR reads with MiXCR anew, one entry per CDR3 protein. This sample carries over 350,000 distinct CDR3 sequences, 16% of them seen once, and the ten largest clones take 7.2%. The CDR3 contains 16 residues. V dropped 8 bases and J dropped 4; count of bases not matched to a gene: 9. The germline CDR1 and CDR2 sequences are LGHDT and YNNKEL (reference sequence). The sample consisted of blood, either unsorted or a sorted T cell fraction (not recorded which). The chain recombines TRBV3-1 with TRBJ2-2; 11 bases are shared with TRBD2. The source is a human donor who was either an allogeneic HSCT recipient or a stem cell or donor lymphocyte infusion donor (not recorded which). It is not recorded whose cells these are; they may come from a transplant donor. The CDR3 bases are TGTGCCAGCCGAAGCCGAGGACTAGCGGGCACCGGGGAGCTGTTTTTT. It yields the protein CASRSRGLAGTGELFF.